Presented here are 21 T cell receptor beta chains from one specimen sequenced in a study of shared T cell receptors in the human thymus. Measured with immunoSEQ multiplex PCR; TCRdb has only the in-frame clones, and not every one. The table includes hundreds of thousands of clones, more than 70% detected once. These records were also assigned to another study, of human thymus T cells.

The sequenced sample was thymocytes. The origin of the receptors is a boy under three years old with a congenital heart defect.

Here the CDR3 DNA reads TGCAGCGTTGTTCAGGGGGGAGGAGAGACCCAGTACTTC. Its translation is CSVVQGGGETQYF. The chain couples TRBV29-1 to TRBJ2-5; weak D call: TRBD1 (7 bases). CDR1 and CDR2 from the germline V gene are SQVTM and ANQGSEA. The CDR3 totals 13 residues. Trimming removed 4 bases from V and 4 bases from J, with 13 bases in between.

Details on this clone: One end of the junction is discordant with germline, which a read error may explain. This chain connects TRBV11-2 to TRBJ1-2; 8 bases are shared with TRBD1. CDR3 length: 12 residues. Looked up from germline, CDR1 is SGHAT and CDR2 is FQNNGV. The chain's CDR3 is CASSLAGTGFAF. For the CDR3, the DNA is TGTGCCAGCAGCTTAGCGGGGACAGGCTTCGCCTTC. The full variable domain, in which reference TRBV11-2 and TRBJ1-2 provide the parts outside the CDR3, is EAGVAQSPRYKIIEKRQSVAFWCNPISGHATLYWYQQILGQGPKLLIQFQNNGVVDDSQLPKDRFSAERLKGVDSTLKIQPAKLEDSAVYLCASSLAGTGFAFGSGTRLTVV.

This chain connects TRBV6-5 to TRBJ2-7, with D tentatively TRBD2 (6 bases). Trimming removed 4 bases at V and 2 bases at J, with 9 bases between. The germline CDR1 and CDR2 sequences are MNHEY and SVGAGI. CDR3 size: 13 residues. Here the CDR3 DNA reads TGTGCCAGCAGTTCTAGACTAGCCTACGAGCAGTACTTC. This encodes CASSSRLAYEQYF.

The chain uses TRBV9 and TRBJ2-1; D is possibly TRBD2 (6 bases). The germline V gene encodes CDR1 SGDLS and CDR2 YYNGEE. Deletions cut 3 bases from V and 5 bases from J, with 12 bases between. The CDR3 totals 14 residues. CDR3 nucleotides: TGTGCCAGCAGCGATGGAGGGCAGAACAATGAGCAGTTCTTC. Its protein is CASSDGGQNNEQFF.

The chain couples TRBV5-1 to TRBJ2-2; a weak D match, TRBD2 (5 bases). With 4 bases removed from V and 6 bases from J, the gap between germline ends came to 7 bases. The CDR3 has 12 residues. Germline V CDR1 and CDR2: SGHRS, YFSETQ. The CDR3, as DNA: TGCGCCAGCAGCCCGGACTCCGGGGAGCTGTTTTTT. It translates to CASSPDSGELFF.

The V gene is TRBV5-6, the J gene TRBJ2-1, with 11 bases that match TRBD2. Germline V gene sequence: CDR1 SGHDT, CDR2 YYEEEE. After removal of 2 bases from V and 2 bases from J, the junction contained 6 bases not matched to a gene. This CDR3 comprises 17 residues. CDR3 DNA sequence: TGTGCCAGCAGCTTTACGACTAGCGGGAACGCCTACAATGAGCAGTTCTTC. As protein: CASSFTTSGNAYNEQFF.

This rearrangement joins TRBV6-1 to TRBJ2-7; D remains ambiguous. V lost 3 bases, J lost 6 bases, and 15 bases lay in between. This CDR3 has 14 amino acids. Germline V gives CDR1 MNHNS, CDR2 SASEGT. The CDR3 is CASSDRLPRGEQYF. CDR3 sequence (DNA): TGTGCCAGCAGTGACCGCCTCCCCCGCGGCGAGCAGTACTTC.

This rearrangement joins TRBV4-3 to TRBJ2-7; a possible D gene is TRBD2 (5 bases). The germline V gene encodes CDR1 LGHNA and CDR2 YSLEER. The CDR3 is 13 amino acids. V was trimmed by 1 base and J by 5 bases, leaving 9 bases between them. The CDR3 sequence is CASSQGLIHEQYF. In nucleotides, the CDR3 is TGCGCCAGCAGCCAAGGACTAATCCACGAGCAGTACTTC.

J is TRBJ2-7 and V is TRBV27, with D perhaps TRBD1 or TRBD2 (5 bases each). CDR1 MNHEY and CDR2 SMNVEV come from the germline V gene (reference sequence). This CDR3 contains 12 residues. V lost 4 bases, J lost 7 bases, and 11 bases lay in between. DNA of the CDR3: TGTGCCAGCAGTTCATCAGGGAGAGAGCAGTACTTC. It specifies CASSSSGREQYF.

The V call is TRBV19, the J call TRBJ1-6; 8 bases match TRBD1. J gave up 7 bases and V 5 bases, and 7 bases lay outside the gene matches. Germline CDR1 reads LNHDA; CDR2 reads SQIVND (reference sequence). The CDR3 loop spans 15 amino acids. The CDR3 DNA follows: TGTGCCAGTAGTGCAGGACAGGGTGGGAATTCACCCCTCCACTTT. Its protein product is CASSAGQGGNSPLHF. Supplemented by reference TRBV19 and TRBJ1-6, the full variable domain reads DGGITQSPKYLFRKEGQNVTLSCEQNLNHDAMYWYRQDPGQGLRLIYYSQIVNDFQKGDIAEGYSVSREKKESFPLTVTSAQKNPTAFYLCASSAGQGGNSPLHFGNGTRLTVT.

The genes are TRBV28 and TRBJ1-4; perhaps TRBD1 as D (6 bases). The V gene lost 3 bases and the J gene lost 4 bases, with 12 bases spanning the gap. Germline values: CDR1 MDHEN, CDR2 SYDVKM. The CDR3 runs 15 residues. The CDR3 bases are TGTGCCAGCAGTTTTGGGGGCCCCTTTAATGAAAAACTGTTTTTT. Protein: CASSFGGPFNEKLFF.

This chain uses TRBV4-3 with TRBJ2-5, with 10 bases matching TRBD2. The CDR3 is 17 amino acids. Germline V gene lookup returns CDR1 LGHNA and CDR2 YSLEER. V gave up 1 base and J gave up 4 bases; unmatched junction bases: 9. The CDR3, as DNA: TGCGCCAGCAGCCAAGGTTGGTCACCTAGCGGGGGAGAGACCCAGTACTTC. Translated, it gives CASSQGWSPSGGETQYF.

This clone was counted once. DNA of the CDR3: TGCGCCAGCAGCCAAGGACAGGGGAGAGGCCAGCCCCAGCATTTT. This codes for CASSQGQGRGQPQHF. The chain has TRBV4-3 and TRBJ1-5; 8 positions agree with TRBD1. The J segment lost 7 bases and the V segment lost 1 base, leaving 6 bases of the junction unmatched. The germline V gene has CDR1 LGHNA and CDR2 YSLEER. The CDR3 runs 15 residues.

V usage is TRBV4-2 and J usage is TRBJ1-1; D is possibly TRBD1 (5 bases). This CDR3 comprises 16 residues. V was trimmed by 0 bases and J by 0 bases, leaving 11 bases between them. Germline lookup yields CDR1 LGHNA and CDR2 YNFKEQ. Here the CDR3 reads CASSQDRGGMNTEAFF. CDR3 coding DNA: TGTGCCAGCAGCCAAGATCGGGGGGGTATGAACACTGAAGCTTTCTTT.

The rearrangement joins TRBV13 to TRBJ2-5, with a tentative D call TRBD2 (6 bases). The J call may be incorrect, as the DNA end agrees better with TRBJ2-7. In germline, CDR1 is PRHDT, CDR2 FYEKMQ (reference sequence). This CDR3 spans 15 amino acids. The CDR3: CASSPRRRGTYEQYF. The CDR3 DNA is TGTGCCAGCAGCCCTCGGAGGCGGGGTACCTACGAGCAGTACTTC.

The chain joins TRBV6-1 to TRBJ1-5; 8 bases line up with TRBD1. CDR1 MNHNS and CDR2 SASEGT come from the germline V gene. This CDR3 has 14 amino acids. V shed 3 bases and J 3 bases; nucleotides not matched to a gene: 1. The CDR3 region has the DNA TGTGCCAGCAGTGAGGACAGGGTCAATCAGCCCCAGCATTTT. This codes for CASSEDRVNQPQHF.

The chain combines TRBV5-4 with TRBJ2-6; 10 nucleotides agree with TRBD1. The CDR3 has 17 residues. With 0 bases clipped from V and 3 bases from J, the junction kept 3 bases outside the gene matches. Germline V gene sequence: CDR1 SGHNT, CDR2 YYREEE (reference sequence). CDR3 DNA sequence: TGTGCCAGCAGCTTGGGACAGGGGGCAGGTGGGGCCAACGTCCTGACTTTC. It encodes CASSLGQGAGGANVLTF.

The gene calls are TRBV27 and TRBJ2-3; 7 nucleotides agree with TRBD1. Germline loops: CDR1 MNHEY, CDR2 SMNVEV (reference sequence). The CDR3 is 17 residues long. The V gene end was trimmed by 0 bases and the J gene end by 6 bases; junction bases not matched to a gene: 12. CDR3 in amino acids: CASSLSHPGRGTDTQYF. For the CDR3, the DNA is TGTGCCAGCAGTTTATCACACCCCGGCAGGGGGACCGATACGCAGTATTTT.

The genes are TRBV5-6 and TRBJ1-2; TRBD1 is a possible D gene (6 bases). Germline assignment: CDR1 SGHDT and CDR2 YYEEEE. V lost 3 bases to trimming and J lost 4 bases, with 19 bases between them. The CDR3 sequence is 16 residues long. DNA of the CDR3: TGTGCCAGCAGCTGCCGGGACACTAAACCCCTCTATGGCTACACCTTC. Residues: CASSCRDTKPLYGYTF.

This clone has only one observation. V and J are TRBV5-1 and TRBJ2-1; 10 bases fit TRBD2. The CDR3 extends over 14 amino acids. V trimming: 6 bases; J trimming: 4 bases; junction bases outside the gene matches: 4. Germline CDR1 reads SGHRS; CDR2 reads YFSETQ. The CDR3 loop is CASIAGGEYNEQFF. CDR3 in DNA: TGCGCCAGCATAGCGGGGGGCGAGTACAATGAGCAGTTCTTC.

The rearrangement joins TRBV9 to TRBJ1-5; D gene uncertain. The CDR3 has 14 residues. Trimming shortened V by 0 bases and J by 6 bases, and 10 bases separated the two germline ends. The V gene's germline CDR1 is SGDLS and CDR2 YYNGEE. CDR3 sequence (DNA): TGTGCCAGCAGCGTAGGAGGAACCGGTCAGCCCCAGCATTTT. Translating it yields CASSVGGTGQPQHF.